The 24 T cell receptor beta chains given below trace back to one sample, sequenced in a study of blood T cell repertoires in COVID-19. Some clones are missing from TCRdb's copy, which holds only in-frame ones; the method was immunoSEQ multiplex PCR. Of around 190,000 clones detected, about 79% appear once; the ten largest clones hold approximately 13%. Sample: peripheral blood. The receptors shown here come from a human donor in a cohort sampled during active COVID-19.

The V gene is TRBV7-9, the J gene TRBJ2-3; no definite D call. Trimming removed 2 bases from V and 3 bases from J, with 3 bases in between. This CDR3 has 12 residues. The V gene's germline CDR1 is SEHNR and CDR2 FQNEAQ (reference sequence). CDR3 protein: CASSLQTDTQYF. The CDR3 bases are TGTGCCAGCAGCTTACAAACAGATACGCAGTATTTT.

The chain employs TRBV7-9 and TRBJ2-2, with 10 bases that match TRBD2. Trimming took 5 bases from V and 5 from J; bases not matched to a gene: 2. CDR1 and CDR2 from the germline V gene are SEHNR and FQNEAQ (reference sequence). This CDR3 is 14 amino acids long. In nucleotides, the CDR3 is TGTGCCAGCAGCCAGACTAGCGGGACCGGGGAGCTGTTTTTT. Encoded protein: CASSQTSGTGELFF.

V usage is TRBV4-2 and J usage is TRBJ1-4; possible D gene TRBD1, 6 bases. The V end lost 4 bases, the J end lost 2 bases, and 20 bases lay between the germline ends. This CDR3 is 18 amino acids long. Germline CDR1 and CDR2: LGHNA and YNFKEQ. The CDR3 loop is CASSRDVIIQGTNEKLFF. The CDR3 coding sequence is TGTGCCAGCAGCCGAGACGTCATAATACAGGGTACTAATGAAAAACTGTTTTTT.

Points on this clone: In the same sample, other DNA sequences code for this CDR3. The CDR3 DNA is TGCGCCAGCAGCTTGGGGGGCGGAAGGGAGACCCAGTACTTC. This sequence encodes CASSLGGGRETQYF. The chain combines TRBV5-1 with TRBJ2-5; possible D gene TRBD1, 5 bases. Germline V gene lookup returns CDR1 SGHRS and CDR2 YFSETQ. Trimming removed 0 bases from V and 5 bases from J, with 11 bases in between. CDR3 size: 14 residues.

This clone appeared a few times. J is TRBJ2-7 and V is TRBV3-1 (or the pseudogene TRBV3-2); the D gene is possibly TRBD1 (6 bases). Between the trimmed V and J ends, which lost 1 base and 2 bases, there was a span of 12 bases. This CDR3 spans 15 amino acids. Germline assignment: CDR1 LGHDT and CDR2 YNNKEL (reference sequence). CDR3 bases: TGTGCCAGCAGCCAAGTCAGGGGATCAACCTACGAGCAGTACTTC. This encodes CASSQVRGSTYEQYF.

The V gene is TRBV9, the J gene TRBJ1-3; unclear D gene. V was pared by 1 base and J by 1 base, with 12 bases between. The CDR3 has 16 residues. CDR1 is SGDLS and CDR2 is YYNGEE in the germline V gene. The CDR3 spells CASSVTPSVSGNTIYF. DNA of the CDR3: TGTGCCAGCAGCGTAACACCGAGCGTATCTGGAAACACCATATATTTT.

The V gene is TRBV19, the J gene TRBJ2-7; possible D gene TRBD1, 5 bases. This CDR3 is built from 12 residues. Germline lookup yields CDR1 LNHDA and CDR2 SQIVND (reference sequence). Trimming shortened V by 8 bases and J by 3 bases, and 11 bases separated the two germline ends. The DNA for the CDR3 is TGTGCCAGTGAAGGGGTAGGCTACGAGCAGTACTTC. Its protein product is CASEGVGYEQYF.

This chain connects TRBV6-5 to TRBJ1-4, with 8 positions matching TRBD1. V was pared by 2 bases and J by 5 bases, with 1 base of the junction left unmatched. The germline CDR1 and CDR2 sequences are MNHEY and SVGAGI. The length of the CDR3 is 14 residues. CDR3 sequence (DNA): TGTGCCAGCAGTTACCAGGGGGCCAATGAAAAACTGTTTTTT. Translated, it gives CASSYQGANEKLFF.

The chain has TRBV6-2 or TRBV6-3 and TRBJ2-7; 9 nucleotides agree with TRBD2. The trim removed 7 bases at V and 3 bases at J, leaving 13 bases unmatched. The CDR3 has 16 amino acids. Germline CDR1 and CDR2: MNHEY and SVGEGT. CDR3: CASTPHASGASYEQYF. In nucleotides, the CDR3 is TGTGCCAGCACCCCCCATGCTAGCGGGGCGAGCTACGAGCAGTACTTC.

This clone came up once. CDR3 amino acids: CASEDRDRGLLNYGYTF. DNA for the CDR3: TGCGCCAGCGAAGACCGGGACAGGGGGCTCCTTAACTATGGCTACACCTTC. V usage is TRBV10-2 and J usage is TRBJ1-2; TRBD1 agrees at 12 bases. Germline lookup yields CDR1 WSHSY and CDR2 SAAADI. Unmatched junction bases numbered 11, after V lost 8 bases and J lost 1 base. There are 17 residues in the CDR3.

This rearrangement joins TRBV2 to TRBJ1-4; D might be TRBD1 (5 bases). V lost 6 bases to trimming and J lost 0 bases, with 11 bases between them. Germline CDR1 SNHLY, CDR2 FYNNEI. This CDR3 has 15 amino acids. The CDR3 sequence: CASRAGHSTNEKLFF. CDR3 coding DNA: TGTGCCAGCAGAGCAGGACACTCAACTAATGAAAAACTGTTTTTT.

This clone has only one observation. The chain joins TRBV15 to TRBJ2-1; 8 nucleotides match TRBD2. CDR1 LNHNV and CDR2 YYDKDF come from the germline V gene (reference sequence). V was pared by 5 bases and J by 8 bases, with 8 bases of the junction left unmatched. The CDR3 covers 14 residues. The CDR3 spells CATSPREGPDEQFF. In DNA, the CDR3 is TGTGCCACCAGCCCCCGGGAGGGGCCGGATGAGCAGTTCTTC.

CDR3 protein: CASSQPPGHLKATQYF. As DNA, the CDR3 is TGTGCCAGCAGCCAGCCCCCGGGACACCTTAAGGCGACCCAGTACTTC. The chain combines TRBV3-1 (or the pseudogene TRBV3-2) with TRBJ2-5, with D maybe TRBD1 (6 bases). This CDR3 is 16 amino acids long. Germline assignment: CDR1 LGHDT and CDR2 YNNKEL (reference sequence). V lost 3 bases and J 7 bases, leaving 21 bases between the germline ends.

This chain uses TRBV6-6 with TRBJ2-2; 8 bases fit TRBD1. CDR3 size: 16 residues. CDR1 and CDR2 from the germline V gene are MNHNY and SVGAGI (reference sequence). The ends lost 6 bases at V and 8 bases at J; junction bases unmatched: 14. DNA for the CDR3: TGTGCCAGCAGATCCGAGATTGGACAGGGCTTGGGGGAGCTGTTTTTT. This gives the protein CASRSEIGQGLGELFF.

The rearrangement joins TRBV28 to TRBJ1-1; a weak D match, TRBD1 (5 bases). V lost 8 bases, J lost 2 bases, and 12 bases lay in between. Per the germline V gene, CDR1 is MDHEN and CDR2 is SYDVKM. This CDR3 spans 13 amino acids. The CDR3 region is CASERGSNTEAFF. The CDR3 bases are TGTGCCAGCGAGCGGGGCAGCAACACTGAAGCTTTCTTT.

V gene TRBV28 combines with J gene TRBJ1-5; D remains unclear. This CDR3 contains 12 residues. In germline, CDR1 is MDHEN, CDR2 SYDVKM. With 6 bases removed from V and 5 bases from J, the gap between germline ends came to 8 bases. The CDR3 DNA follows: TGTGCCAGCAGGGACGGGGATCAGCCCCAGCATTTT. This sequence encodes CASRDGDQPQHF.

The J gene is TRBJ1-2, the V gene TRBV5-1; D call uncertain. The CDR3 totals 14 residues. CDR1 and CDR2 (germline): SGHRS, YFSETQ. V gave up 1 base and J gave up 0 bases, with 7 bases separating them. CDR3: CASSLWQTNYGYTF. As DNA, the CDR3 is TGCGCCAGCAGCTTGTGGCAGACTAACTATGGCTACACCTTC. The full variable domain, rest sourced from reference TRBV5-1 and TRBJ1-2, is KAGVTQTPRYLIKTRGQQVTLSCSPISGHRSVSWYQQTPGQGLQFLFEYFSETQRNKGNFPGRFSGRQFSNSRSEMNVSTLELGDSALYLCASSLWQTNYGYTFGSGTRLTVV.

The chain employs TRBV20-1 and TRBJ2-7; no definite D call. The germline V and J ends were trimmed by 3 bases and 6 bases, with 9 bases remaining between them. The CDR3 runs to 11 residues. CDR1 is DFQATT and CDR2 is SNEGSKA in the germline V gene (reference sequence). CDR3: CSASPIGEQYF. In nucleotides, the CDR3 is TGCAGTGCTAGTCCGATCGGCGAGCAGTACTTC.

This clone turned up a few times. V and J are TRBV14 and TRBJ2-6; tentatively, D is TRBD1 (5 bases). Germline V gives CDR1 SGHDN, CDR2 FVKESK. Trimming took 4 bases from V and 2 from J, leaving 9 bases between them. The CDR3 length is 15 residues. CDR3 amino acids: CASSPVGAGANVLTF. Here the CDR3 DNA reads TGTGCCAGCAGCCCGGTAGGGGCTGGGGCCAACGTCCTGACTTTC.

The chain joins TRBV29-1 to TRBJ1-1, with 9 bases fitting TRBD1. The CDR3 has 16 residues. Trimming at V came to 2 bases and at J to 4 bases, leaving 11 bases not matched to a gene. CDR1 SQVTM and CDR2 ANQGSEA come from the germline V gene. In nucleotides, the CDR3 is TGCAGCGTTGAACATTTGGGACAGGGAGGAACCACTGAAGCTTTCTTT. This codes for CSVEHLGQGGTTEAFF.

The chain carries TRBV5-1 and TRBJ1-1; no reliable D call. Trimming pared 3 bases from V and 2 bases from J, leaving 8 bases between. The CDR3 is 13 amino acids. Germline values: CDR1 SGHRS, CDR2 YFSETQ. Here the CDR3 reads CASSYGVNTEAFF. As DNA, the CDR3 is TGCGCCAGCAGCTACGGAGTAAACACTGAAGCTTTCTTT.

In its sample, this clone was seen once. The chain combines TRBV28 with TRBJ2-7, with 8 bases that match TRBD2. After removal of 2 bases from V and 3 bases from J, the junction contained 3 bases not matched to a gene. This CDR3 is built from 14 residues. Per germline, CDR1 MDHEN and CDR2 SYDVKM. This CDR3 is CASSLIAGSYEQYF. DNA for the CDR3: TGTGCCAGCAGTTTAATAGCGGGAAGCTACGAGCAGTACTTC.

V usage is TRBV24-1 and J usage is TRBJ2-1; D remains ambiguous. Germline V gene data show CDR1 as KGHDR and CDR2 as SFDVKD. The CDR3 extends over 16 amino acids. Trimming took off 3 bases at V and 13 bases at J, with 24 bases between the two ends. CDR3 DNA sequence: TGTGCCACCAGTGATGCCATCGGATCCTCCCAGTTTAGCCAGTTCTTC. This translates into CATSDAIGSSQFSQFF.

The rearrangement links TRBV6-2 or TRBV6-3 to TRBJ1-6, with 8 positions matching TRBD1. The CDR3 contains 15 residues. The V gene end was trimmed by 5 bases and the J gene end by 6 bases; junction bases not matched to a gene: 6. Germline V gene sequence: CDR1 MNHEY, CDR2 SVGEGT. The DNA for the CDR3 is TGTGCCAGCAGTGACAGGGGTCCGGTTAATTCACCCCTCCACTTT. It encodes CASSDRGPVNSPLHF.